Included here is one T cell receptor (beta chain) sequence, with context. V was shortened by 2 bases and J by 4 bases, with 14 bases between the two germline ends. The germline CDR1 and CDR2 sequences are MNHEY and SVGEGT. The CDR3 extends over 15 amino acids. The data derive from a study of molecular identifiers for immune sequencing clone quantification. Each CDR3 protein is one row after TCRdb ran MiXCR on the PCR reads. The sample lists nearly 55,000 distinct CDR3 sequences; roughly a third were seen once. The chain uses TRBV6-2 or TRBV6-3 and TRBJ1-2; D gene ambiguous. The sample comprised naive CD8+ T cells from blood, with Jurkat cell RNA spiked in. The sample's subset: FACS-sorted CD8+CD4-CCR7+CD45RA+ naive T cells. The TCR sequence derives from a human donor in good health. Some libraries in this study had Jurkat cell RNA spiked in. CDR3 coding DNA: TGTGCCAGCAGTTACCCTCCCCGGACCTTCTATGGCTACACCTTC. It yields the protein CASSYPPRTFYGYTF.